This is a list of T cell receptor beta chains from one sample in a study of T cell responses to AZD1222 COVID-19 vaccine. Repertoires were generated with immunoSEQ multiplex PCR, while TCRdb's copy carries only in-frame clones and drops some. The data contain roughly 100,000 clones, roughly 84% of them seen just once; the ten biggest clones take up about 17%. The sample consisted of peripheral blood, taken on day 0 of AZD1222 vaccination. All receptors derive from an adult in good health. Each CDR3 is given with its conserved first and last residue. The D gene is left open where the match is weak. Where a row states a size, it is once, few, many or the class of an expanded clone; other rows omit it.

CDR3 DNA: TGCGCCAGCAGCCAAGATTTGCAGTACGAGCAGTACTTC
CDR3 protein: CASSQDLQYEQYF
clone size: NA
J gene: TRBJ2-7
V gene: TRBV4-3
D gene: NA

CDR3 DNA: TGTGCCAGCAGTGACGGGGGGGGCACTGAAGCTTTCTTT
CDR3 protein: CASSDGGGTEAFF
clone size: NA
J gene: TRBJ1-1
V gene: TRBV2
D gene: NA

CDR3 DNA: TGTGCCAGCAGCTTAGGCCTTCAGTCAGGGGGCTGGGCTTTCTTT
CDR3 protein: CASSLGLQSGGWAFF
clone size: NA
J gene: TRBJ1-1
V gene: TRBV7-8
D gene: TRBD1

CDR3 DNA: TGTGCCAGCAGCTTATCGGGGGCGGGGGCCAGGGTTACCTACGAGCAGTACTTC
CDR3 protein: CASSLSGAGARVTYEQYF
clone size: NA
J gene: TRBJ2-7
V gene: TRBV7-2
D gene: NA

CDR3 DNA: TGCGCCAGCAGCCAAGGAGGCTGGTCTGGAAACACCATATATTTT
CDR3 protein: CASSQGGWSGNTIYF
clone size: NA
J gene: TRBJ1-3
V gene: TRBV4-1
D gene: NA

CDR3 DNA: TGTGCCAGTAGTAACTCCCCCCGGGATTTCGCCTACAATGAGCAGTTCTTC
CDR3 protein: CASSNSPRDFAYNEQFF
clone size: NA
J gene: TRBJ2-1
V gene: TRBV19
D gene: NA

CDR3 DNA: TGTGCCAGCAGTCCCGGGACCTGGCCAGATACGCAGTATTTT
CDR3 protein: CASSPGTWPDTQYF
clone size: once
J gene: TRBJ2-3
V gene: TRBV6-5
D gene: NA

CDR3 DNA: TGTGCCAGCAGGAACCCGTCTAACTATGGCTACACCTTC
CDR3 protein: CASRNPSNYGYTF
clone size: NA
J gene: TRBJ1-2
V gene: TRBV3-1/TRBV3-2
D gene: NA

CDR3 DNA: TGTGCCAGCAGTTTTGATAACAAAGCTTTCTTT
CDR3 protein: CASSFDNKAFF
clone size: NA
J gene: TRBJ1-1
V gene: TRBV27
D gene: NA

CDR3 DNA: TGTGCCAGCAGTGAAGCAAATAGGGGAGGGGCCAACGTCCTGACTTTC
CDR3 protein: CASSEANRGGANVLTF
clone size: NA
J gene: TRBJ2-6
V gene: TRBV2
D gene: NA

CDR3 DNA: TGTGCCAGCAGTTCCGATGGGCGGGGAGTCACTAACTATGGCTACACCTTC
CDR3 protein: CASSSDGRGVTNYGYTF
clone size: NA
J gene: TRBJ1-2
V gene: TRBV6-2/TRBV6-3
D gene: NA

CDR3 DNA: TGTGCCAGTAATATAGATCTGCGACAGGGGGCTACTCGACCCTACGAGCAGTACTTC
CDR3 protein: CASNIDLRQGATRPYEQYF
clone size: NA
J gene: TRBJ2-7
V gene: TRBV19
D gene: TRBD1

CDR3 DNA: TGCGCCAGCAGCTTGGACGGGACTGAAGCTTTCTTT
CDR3 protein: CASSLDGTEAFF
clone size: NA
J gene: TRBJ1-1
V gene: TRBV5-1
D gene: NA

CDR3 DNA: TGCGCCAGCAGCGACCGGGACGGTAATGAAAAACTGTTTTTT
CDR3 protein: CASSDRDGNEKLFF
clone size: NA
J gene: TRBJ1-4
V gene: TRBV5-1
D gene: NA

CDR3 DNA: TGTGCCAGCAGGACGCCGCGACAGGGGTCCGGGGAGCTGTTTTTT
CDR3 protein: CASRTPRQGSGELFF
clone size: few
J gene: TRBJ2-2
V gene: TRBV6-6
D gene: TRBD1

CDR3 DNA: TGTGCCAGCAGTTTAATAGGGGGCGCGTATGAAAAACTGTTTTTT
CDR3 protein: CASSLIGGAYEKLFF
clone size: NA
J gene: TRBJ1-4
V gene: TRBV28
D gene: TRBD1

CDR3 DNA: TGTGCCAGCAGCCAAGTTAGCAGTCGGGGGGCCCAGTACTTC
CDR3 protein: CASSQVSSRGAQYF
clone size: once
J gene: TRBJ2-5
V gene: TRBV14
D gene: TRBD2

CDR3 DNA: TGTGCCAGCAGTTTATCCGGCGCAACTAATGAAAAACTGTTTTTT
CDR3 protein: CASSLSGATNEKLFF
clone size: NA
J gene: TRBJ1-4
V gene: TRBV27
D gene: NA

CDR3 DNA: TGTGCCAGCAGCCCCGGGCAGCGAGCTAACACCGGGGAGCTGTTTTTT
CDR3 protein: CASSPGQRANTGELFF
clone size: NA
J gene: TRBJ2-2
V gene: TRBV7-2
D gene: NA

CDR3 DNA: TGCGCCAGCAGCTTGCGGGACATGAACACTGAAGCTTTCTTT
CDR3 protein: CASSLRDMNTEAFF
clone size: NA
J gene: TRBJ1-1
V gene: TRBV5-1
D gene: NA

CDR3 DNA: TGTGCCAGCAGCCAAGATGTAGCGCCCTACGAGCAGTACTTC
CDR3 protein: CASSQDVAPYEQYF
clone size: NA
J gene: TRBJ2-7
V gene: TRBV4-2
D gene: NA

CDR3 DNA: TGTGCCACCCGAAAGGGTGGTGAGCCTGGAAACACCATATATTTT
CDR3 protein: CATRKGGEPGNTIYF
clone size: NA
J gene: TRBJ1-3
V gene: TRBV15
D gene: NA

CDR3 DNA: TGTGCCAGCACCATTTCGGGGAGGACAGGAAATTCACCCCTCCACTTT
CDR3 protein: CASTISGRTGNSPLHF
clone size: NA
J gene: TRBJ1-6
V gene: TRBV7-9
D gene: TRBD1

CDR3 DNA: TGTGCCAGCAGGTACGACAGGGGAAACACCGGGGAGCTGTTTTTT
CDR3 protein: CASRYDRGNTGELFF
clone size: NA
J gene: TRBJ2-2
V gene: TRBV3-1/TRBV3-2
D gene: TRBD1

CDR3 DNA: TGCGCCAGCAGTGAGTCGAAAGGGGGGTTAGGAAATCGGAACACTGAAGCTTTCTTT
CDR3 protein: CASSESKGGLGNRNTEAFF
clone size: NA
J gene: TRBJ1-1
V gene: TRBV10-1
D gene: NA

CDR3 DNA: TGTGCCAGCGTCCACGACAGGAAGTACCAAGAGACCCAGTACTTC
CDR3 protein: CASVHDRKYQETQYF
clone size: once
J gene: TRBJ2-5
V gene: TRBV11-1
D gene: NA